The present T cell receptor (beta chain) was sequenced within a study of OX40 agonist ivuxolimab in advanced cancers. Across the whole study: Given to patients was ivuxolimab, an agonistic anti-OX40 (CD134) antibody.

The V gene's germline CDR1 is MNHEY and CDR2 SVGAGI. The V segment lost 6 bases and the J segment 5 bases; nucleotides outside the gene matches: 11. The CDR3 length is 15 residues. The method was immunoSEQ multiplex PCR; TCRdb's version includes in-frame clones alone and lacks a portion of them. The sample contains approximately 94,000 clones, under 95% of which appear only once. The chain joins TRBV6-5 to TRBJ2-3, with 7 nucleotides matching TRBD2. This TCR was sampled from an adult with an advanced solid tumor such as melanoma, head and neck, liver or kidney cancer. The sample here was CD4+ or CD8+ T cells sorted from blood, taken in a trial of the OX40 agonist ivuxolimab. DNA for the CDR3: TGTGCCAGCAGGGCACTAGCGTTAGCAGTAGATACGCAGTATTTT. Translating gives CASRALALAVDTQYF.